Sequencing of this T cell receptor beta chain was carried out in a study of STAT5B mutations in CD4+ large granular lymphocyte leukemia. Findings and caveats of the study: Higher CD4+ than CD8+ T-LGLL clonality might reflect small sample size.

V gave up 10 bases and J gave up 0 bases, with 10 bases separating them. The CDR3 runs to 13 residues. In germline, CDR1 is ENHRY, CDR2 SYGVKD. Repertoires were generated with immunoSEQ multiplex PCR, while TCRdb's copy carries only in-frame clones and drops some. Counted here are about 40,000 clones, 75% to 85% occurring once; the ten biggest clones make up 3% to 4.5%. About this clone: Its specificity is not known.

The chain recombines TRBV10-3 with TRBJ2-1; D gene uncertain. This receptor was obtained from a human donor in good health. Sequencing input: CD4+ T cells from blood buffy coats. This CDR3 is CATRGDSYNEQFF. The CDR3 region has the DNA TGTGCCACCAGAGGCGACTCCTACAATGAGCAGTTCTTC.